The 25 T cell receptor beta chains presented below share a single source sample, sequenced in a study of blood T cells in healthy people across ages. Together with a sample-barcoded 5' primer, a J-beta primer mix was included in a second PCR lasting roughly 6 to 12 cycles. From the 5' RACE reads, TCRdb called clonotypes with MiXCR, one entry per CDR3 protein. The table includes 900,000 to 950,000 distinct CDR3 sequences, about 29% detected once. The same sample was also used in a study of T cells of mothers and their children.

The material sequenced was blood. The source is a woman in her forties in good health.

This clonotype was recorded at least ten times. The chain joins TRBV7-9 to TRBJ1-2, with 10 nucleotides matching TRBD1. There are 15 residues in the CDR3. CDR1 is SEHNR and CDR2 is FQNEAQ in the germline V gene (reference sequence). V was clipped by 6 bases and J by 0 bases; unmatched bases: 4. CDR3 amino acids: CASSPGQGTNYGYTF. Here the CDR3 DNA reads TGTGCCAGCAGTCCGGGACAGGGGACTAACTATGGCTACACCTTC.

In its sample, this clonotype was seen a few times. The chain carries TRBV9 and TRBJ1-6; D not certain. V dropped 0 bases and J dropped 7 bases, with 14 bases sitting between them. The CDR3 covers 16 residues. The germline CDR1 and CDR2 sequences are SGDLS and YYNGEE. The CDR3 region is CASSVDALVVNSPLHF. The CDR3 DNA is TGTGCCAGCAGCGTAGACGCCCTGGTGGTGAATTCACCCCTCCACTTT. Full variable domain (outside the CDR3, taken from reference TRBV9 and TRBJ1-6): DSGVTQTPKHLITATGQRVTLRCSPRSGDLSVYWYQQSLDQGLQFLIQYYNGEERAKGNILERFSAQQFPDLHSELNLSSLELGDSALYFCASSVDALVVNSPLHFGNGTRLTVT.

The rearrangement links TRBV18 to TRBJ2-3; 9 nucleotides line up with TRBD2. This CDR3 comprises 16 residues. V shed 1 base, J shed 5 bases, and the junction held 7 bases outside the gene matches. CDR1 and CDR2 from the germline V gene are KGHSH and LQKENI. This CDR3 is CASSPLSGGSRDTQYF. The CDR3 DNA reads as TGTGCCAGCTCACCACTTAGCGGGGGATCCCGAGATACGCAGTATTTT. Together with reference TRBV18 and TRBJ2-3, the CDR3 gives the full variable domain: NAGVMQNPRHLVRRRGQEARLRCSPMKGHSHVYWYRQLPEEGLKFMVYLQKENIIDESGMPKERFSAEFPKEGPSILRIQQVVRGDSAAYFCASSPLSGGSRDTQYFGPGTRLTVL.

V and J are TRBV7-8 and TRBJ2-7; 7 nucleotides align to TRBD1. The CDR3 covers 13 residues. Germline assignment: CDR1 SGHVS and CDR2 FQNEAQ. The trim removed 6 bases at V and 3 bases at J, leaving 5 bases unmatched. CDR3 amino acids: CASSRGQFYEQYF. CDR3 coding DNA: TGTGCCAGCAGTAGGGGACAGTTCTACGAGCAGTACTTC.

The chain employs TRBV20-1 and TRBJ1-1; perhaps TRBD1 as D (6 bases). There are 16 residues in the CDR3. Trimming removed 3 bases from V and 4 bases from J, with 21 bases in between. The germline V gene encodes CDR1 DFQATT and CDR2 SNEGSKA (reference sequence). DNA of the CDR3: TGCAGTGCTAGGCACAGGGTATACGGTTTGGGCACTGAAGCTTTCTTT. This gives the protein CSARHRVYGLGTEAFF.

This sequence joins TRBV6-5 and TRBJ1-6, with 7 bases lining up with TRBD1. The trim removed 4 bases at V and 4 bases at J, leaving 7 bases unmatched. This CDR3 has 16 amino acids. Germline V lookup: CDR1 MNHEY, CDR2 SVGAGI. The CDR3 loop is CASSSPKTGYNSPLHF. The DNA of the CDR3 is TGTGCCAGCAGTTCCCCGAAGACAGGGTATAATTCACCCCTCCACTTT.

This clonotype was counted a few times. This chain joins TRBV4-3 and TRBJ2-1; no clear D. With 1 base removed from V and 12 bases from J, the gap between germline ends came to 22 bases. The germline V gene encodes CDR1 LGHNA and CDR2 YSLEER. This CDR3 region has 16 residues. The CDR3 bases are TGCGCCAGCAGCCAAGGCGACTCCCTTGTAATGACTGGGCAGTTCTTC. It translates to CASSQGDSLVMTGQFF.

Comment on this clonotype: A much larger clone sits a single nucleotide away, making a read error possible. V usage is TRBV20-1 and J usage is TRBJ2-1; no reliable D call. V lost 1 base, J lost 13 bases, and 14 bases lay in between. The CDR3 spans 12 residues. Germline V gives CDR1 DFQATT, CDR2 SNEGSKA (reference sequence). This CDR3 is CSARGPRETQFF. The CDR3 DNA reads as TGCAGTGCTAGAGGTCCGCGAGAGACCCAGTTCTTC.

V and J are TRBV5-1 and TRBJ2-1, with D tentatively TRBD2 (5 bases). This CDR3 comprises 16 residues. Germline V gives CDR1 SGHRS, CDR2 YFSETQ. V lost 2 bases to trimming and J lost 0 bases, with 12 bases between them. This chain's CDR3 is CASSFGLPSSYNEQFF. For the CDR3, the DNA is TGCGCCAGCAGCTTTGGACTTCCGAGCTCCTACAATGAGCAGTTCTTC.

This clonotype occurred many times. The V call is TRBV4-1, the J call TRBJ2-7, with D perhaps matching TRBD1 (6 bases). This CDR3 contains 16 residues. V was pared by 0 bases and J by 3 bases, with 15 bases between. CDR1 and CDR2 from the germline V gene are MGHRA and YSYEKL. This chain's CDR3 is CASSQEHRDADYEQYF. CDR3 DNA sequence: TGCGCCAGCAGCCAAGAACACAGGGATGCCGACTACGAGCAGTACTTC.

The J gene is TRBJ2-2, the V gene TRBV6-6, with D hard to call. CDR3 length: 14 residues. The ends were cut back, 3 bases at V and 8 bases at J, with 13 bases in the middle. Per the germline V gene, CDR1 is MNHNY and CDR2 is SVGAGI (reference sequence). CDR3 loop: CASSYLPQPGELFF. In DNA, the CDR3 is TGTGCCAGCAGTTATTTACCCCAACCGGGGGAGCTGTTTTTT.

Ten or more counts support this clonotype. This chain connects TRBV6-5 to TRBJ2-5, with D unresolved. Trimming left V 5 bases short and J 2 bases short, with 6 bases between. CDR1 MNHEY and CDR2 SVGAGI come from the germline V gene. The CDR3 has 12 residues. For the CDR3, the DNA is TGTGCCAGCAGTGACACTCAAGAGACCCAGTACTTC. It yields the protein CASSDTQETQYF.

This clonotype was found a few times. The rearrangement joins TRBV14 to TRBJ2-7; a possible D gene is TRBD2 (5 bases). This CDR3 has 13 residues. Germline CDR1 and CDR2: SGHDN and FVKESK. Between the trimmed V and J ends, which lost 1 base and 7 bases, there was a span of 11 bases. CDR3: CASSQVRTQEQYF. The CDR3 DNA reads as TGTGCCAGCAGCCAAGTTCGGACTCAGGAGCAGTACTTC.

This clonotype was seen a few times. V and J are TRBV6-5 and TRBJ2-6; D is perhaps TRBD1 (5 bases). Germline loops: CDR1 MNHEY, CDR2 SVGAGI. The CDR3 loop spans 16 amino acids. The germline V and J ends were trimmed by 6 bases and 4 bases, with 16 bases remaining between them. In DNA, the CDR3 is TGTGCCAGCAGACCTACCTTAGGGGTCGGGGCCAACGTCCTGACTTTC. Its protein is CASRPTLGVGANVLTF.

This clonotype occurred a few times. The V call is TRBV7-3, the J call TRBJ2-2; D gene ambiguous. V lost 3 bases to trimming and J lost 6 bases, with 17 bases between them. This CDR3 has 16 residues. CDR1 is SGHTA and CDR2 is FQGTGA in the germline V gene. The CDR3: CASSFTAGPRPGELFF. Here the CDR3 DNA reads TGTGCCAGCAGCTTTACCGCCGGGCCCCGGCCCGGGGAGCTGTTTTTT.

The J gene is TRBJ2-6, the V gene TRBV7-9, with 7 positions matching TRBD2. CDR3 size: 16 residues. CDR1 and CDR2 from the germline V gene are SEHNR and FQNEAQ (reference sequence). The J segment lost 0 bases and the V segment lost 5 bases, leaving 4 bases of the junction unmatched. The CDR3 DNA reads TGTGCCAGCAGCCAGGGAGGGAGCTCTGGGGCCAACGTCCTGACTTTC. Translated: CASSQGGSSGANVLTF.

V gene TRBV30 combines with J gene TRBJ1-5; 9 nucleotides match TRBD1. Per germline, CDR1 GTSNPN and CDR2 SVGIG (reference sequence). J gave up 5 bases and V 5 bases, and 4 bases lay outside the gene matches. CDR3 length equals 13 residues. The CDR3 region is CAWGTGTYQPQHF. CDR3 nucleotide sequence: TGTGCCTGGGGGACAGGGACTTATCAGCCCCAGCATTTT.

This clonotype was detected a few times. The gene calls are TRBV10-3 and TRBJ1-1, with a possible D match to TRBD1 (5 bases). Trimming removed 2 bases from V and 5 bases from J, with 12 bases in between. CDR1 and CDR2 (germline): ENHRY, SYGVKD. The CDR3 has 14 residues. CDR3 DNA: TGTGCCATCAGTGAGGACGGGGGAGGGACTGAAGCTTTCTTT. As protein: CAISEDGGGTEAFF.

V is TRBV28 and J is TRBJ2-7, with D possibly being TRBD2 (5 bases). Deletions cut 3 bases from V and 5 bases from J, with 11 bases between. CDR1 and CDR2 (germline): MDHEN, SYDVKM. The CDR3 is made up of 13 amino acids. The CDR3 region is CASSFGLGDEQYF. The CDR3 DNA is TGTGCCAGCAGTTTTGGCCTCGGGGACGAGCAGTACTTC.

The chain carries TRBV18 and TRBJ2-7, with 7 bases identical to TRBD1. Looked up from germline, CDR1 is KGHSH and CDR2 is LQKENI. This CDR3 spans 17 amino acids. V trimming: 4 bases; J trimming: 7 bases; junction bases outside the gene matches: 19. The chain's CDR3 is CASSLGFETGLSWEQYF. The CDR3 DNA is TGTGCCAGCTCACTGGGTTTCGAGACAGGGCTTTCATGGGAGCAGTACTTC.

This clonotype was seen more than once but under ten times. J is TRBJ1-2 and V is TRBV7-2, with 7 bases identical to TRBD1. After removal of 2 bases from V and 6 bases from J, the junction contained 6 bases not matched to a gene. The CDR3 totals 14 residues. The germline V gene encodes CDR1 SGHTA and CDR2 FQGNSA. The CDR3 DNA reads as TGTGCCAGCAGCTTAACAGGGGAGGTAGATGGCTACACCTTC. It is translated as CASSLTGEVDGYTF.

At least ten counts were recorded for this clonotype. The genes are TRBV29-1 and TRBJ2-5; D is undetermined. Germline CDR1 and CDR2: SQVTM and ANQGSEA. This CDR3 has 12 amino acids. CDR3 DNA: TGCGCGGTTTTGGTTTCAAGAGAGACCCAGTACTTC. Translation gives CAVLVSRETQYF. Based on the CDR3 plus reference TRBV29-1 and TRBJ2-5, the full variable domain is SAVISQKPSRDICQRGTSLTIQCQVDSQVTMMFWYRQQPGQSLTLIATANQGSEATYESGFVIDKFPISRPNLTFSTLTVSNMSPEDSSIYLCAVLVSRETQYFGPGTRLLVL.

The chain carries TRBV11-2 and TRBJ1-4, with 9 bases aligning to TRBD1. The CDR3 totals 15 residues. In germline, CDR1 is SGHAT, CDR2 FQNNGV. V lost 4 bases to trimming and J lost 7 bases; unmatched junction nucleotides: 7. CDR3 coding DNA: TGTGCCAGCAGCTACAGAACAGGGGGCTCTGAAAAACTGTTTTTT. Protein: CASSYRTGGSEKLFF.

This chain joins TRBV5-1 and TRBJ2-5; D is unclear. The length of the CDR3 is 15 residues. Germline-derived CDR1 and CDR2 are SGHRS and YFSETQ. Trimming cost V 4 bases and J 0 bases, with 13 bases left between them. The CDR3 loop is CASSTAVAYQETQYF. In DNA form, the CDR3 reads TGCGCCAGCAGCACAGCCGTAGCTTACCAAGAGACCCAGTACTTC.

In the case of this clonotype: This may be a read error, as it is one base from a much larger clone. The chain employs TRBV4-3 and TRBJ2-4, with 8 bases lining up with TRBD1. The germline V gene has CDR1 LGHNA and CDR2 YSLEER. This CDR3 is 15 amino acids long. The DNA of the CDR3 is TGCGCCAGCAGCGAGGACAGGGTAGGCAAAGACATTCAGTACTTC. Translated: CASSEDRVGKDIQYF.